These 30 T cell receptor beta chains came from one sample sequenced in a study of blood T cell repertoires in COVID-19 (TCRdb year 2020). Library construction relied on the immunoSEQ multiplex PCR assay. TCRdb stores this immuneACCESS table with in-frame sequences only. Part of the clones is absent; in the studies checked, under half of the shortfall reflects unresolved V genes, and no reason is known for the rest. The sample table records fewer than 250,000 clones; about 85% of these occur just once. 10% of the sample is held by the ten biggest clonotypes. The sample was peripheral blood. The receptor set was obtained from an elderly woman with COVID-19, enrolled during active disease.

The chain couples TRBV29-1 to TRBJ1-2; maybe TRBD1 (6 bases). The CDR3 has 12 residues. Germline CDR1 SQVTM, CDR2 ANQGSEA. The V gene lost 6 bases and the J gene lost 4 bases, with 12 bases spanning the gap. The CDR3 DNA follows: TGCAGCGTCCGGGACACCCTCTATGGCTACACCTTC. As protein: CSVRDTLYGYTF.

The chain has TRBV28 and TRBJ1-1, with no clear D. The CDR3 totals 13 residues. V dropped 5 bases and J dropped 3 bases, with 10 bases sitting between them. Per the germline V gene, CDR1 is MDHEN and CDR2 is SYDVKM. CDR3 residues: CASSRSSYTEAFF. Here the CDR3 DNA reads TGTGCCAGCAGTCGCTCAAGCTACACTGAAGCTTTCTTT. Using reference TRBV28 and TRBJ1-1 for the parts outside the CDR3, the full variable domain is DVKVTQSSRYLVKRTGEKVFLECVQDMDHENMFWYRQDPGLGLRLIYFSYDVKMKEKGDIPEGYSVSREKKERFSLILESASTNQTSMYLCASSRSSYTEAFFGQGTRLTVV.

The chain couples TRBV19 to TRBJ1-2, with 9 bases that match TRBD1. CDR1 LNHDA and CDR2 SQIVND come from the germline V gene (reference sequence). The CDR3 spans 13 residues. The V gene end was trimmed by 7 bases and the J gene end by 7 bases; junction bases not matched to a gene: 7. In DNA form, the CDR3 reads TGTGCCAGTACCGTACAGGGGGCGCCTGGCTACACCTTC. The encoded protein is CASTVQGAPGYTF. Drawing the rest from reference TRBV19 and TRBJ1-2, the complete variable domain is DGGITQSPKYLFRKEGQNVTLSCEQNLNHDAMYWYRQDPGQGLRLIYYSQIVNDFQKGDIAEGYSVSREKKESFPLTVTSAQKNPTAFYLCASTVQGAPGYTFGSGTRLTVV.

J is TRBJ1-5 and V is TRBV6-6; TRBD1 matches 9 bases. CDR1 is MNHNY and CDR2 is SVGAGI in the germline V gene (reference sequence). CDR3 length equals 19 residues. V shed 5 bases and J 0 bases; nucleotides not matched to a gene: 14. The CDR3 loop is CASSRSMDRGLYSNQPQHF. CDR3 bases: TGTGCCAGCAGTCGCTCGATGGACAGGGGACTTTATAGCAATCAGCCCCAGCATTTT.

This clone was seen only once. This chain uses TRBV5-4 with TRBJ2-1; TRBD2 agrees at 8 bases. The germline CDR1 and CDR2 sequences are SGHNT and YYREEE (reference sequence). The CDR3 runs 16 residues. Trimming at V came to 4 bases and at J to 15 bases, leaving 21 bases not matched to a gene. CDR3 loop: CASSPIFGGGHSGWFF. As DNA, the CDR3 is TGTGCCAGCAGCCCGATCTTTGGCGGGGGGCACAGCGGTTGGTTCTTC.

The V gene is TRBV7-9, the J gene TRBJ1-2; D is ambiguous. Trimming shortened V by 5 bases and J by 8 bases, and 12 bases separated the two germline ends. The CDR3 is 12 amino acids. Germline V gene sequence: CDR1 SEHNR, CDR2 FQNEAQ (reference sequence). This CDR3 is CASSLGAVGYTF. CDR3 sequence (DNA): TGTGCCAGCAGCCTGGGAGCTGTCGGCTACACCTTC.

The chain is built from TRBV30 and TRBJ1-1; tentative D call: TRBD1 (6 bases). The CDR3 is 12 amino acids. Per germline, CDR1 GTSNPN and CDR2 SVGIG (reference sequence). V shed 5 bases and J shed 0 bases, with 7 bases lying between them. CDR3 region: CAWGQMNTEAFF. DNA for the CDR3: TGTGCCTGGGGACAGATGAACACTGAAGCTTTCTTT.

This clone has only one observation. The chain recombines TRBV27 with TRBJ2-1, with 7 bases aligning to TRBD2. The CDR3 has 16 amino acids. Germline-derived CDR1 and CDR2 are MNHEY and SMNVEV (reference sequence). With V trimmed by 4 bases and J by 9 bases, 15 bases remained unmatched. The CDR3 DNA follows: TGTGCCAGCAGTTCATGGGGGGGATCCGGAGGGGTTGAGCAGTTCTTC. Encoded protein: CASSSWGGSGGVEQFF.

The chain couples TRBV7-2 to TRBJ2-3; 8 bases match TRBD2. In germline, CDR1 is SGHTA, CDR2 FQGNSA. This CDR3 contains 15 residues. Trimming at V came to 3 bases and at J to 7 bases, leaving 9 bases not matched to a gene. This chain's CDR3 is CASSLRSGGLNTQYF. For the CDR3, the DNA is TGTGCCAGCAGCTTGAGAAGCGGGGGCTTAAATACGCAGTATTTT.

The V call is TRBV2, the J call TRBJ2-3; D is possibly TRBD2 (6 bases). V lost 6 bases and J 1 base, leaving 17 bases between the germline ends. From germline, CDR1 is SNHLY and CDR2 FYNNEI. This CDR3 region has 16 residues. The CDR3 nucleotides read TGTGCCAGCAGAGACCATATACCGGGAGGCACAGATACGCAGTATTTT. It specifies CASRDHIPGGTDTQYF.

The rearrangement uses TRBV18 and TRBJ1-2; D possibly corresponds to TRBD1 (5 bases). This CDR3 has 13 amino acids. Trimming left V 4 bases short and J 2 bases short, with 8 bases between. Germline values: CDR1 KGHSH, CDR2 LQKENI. CDR3 nucleotide sequence: TGTGCCAGCTCACTACAGGAGAACTATGGCTACACCTTC. It specifies CASSLQENYGYTF.

The chain carries TRBV5-1 and TRBJ1-2, with 9 bases matching TRBD1. After removal of 4 bases from V and 2 bases from J, the junction contained 18 bases not matched to a gene. CDR3 length: 19 residues. Germline CDR1 is SGHRS and CDR2 is YFSETQ. CDR3 DNA sequence: TGCGCCAGCAGCACGGGACAGGGCGGGTTTGTAAGGACAAACTATGGCTACACCTTC. Protein: CASSTGQGGFVRTNYGYTF.

In this sample, this clone turned up once. The genes are TRBV6-5 and TRBJ2-7, with a possible D match to TRBD1 (6 bases). The CDR3 loop spans 14 amino acids. The V end was cut by 2 bases, the J end by 2 bases, with 10 bases between. From germline, CDR1 is MNHEY and CDR2 SVGAGI. The CDR3 nucleotides are TGTGCCAGCAGTTACCGGGACATCACCTACGAGCAGTACTTC. Encoded protein: CASSYRDITYEQYF.

This chain uses TRBV6-4 with TRBJ1-4; 8 bases agree with TRBD1. There are 17 residues in the CDR3. CDR1 is MRHNA and CDR2 is SNTAGT in the germline V gene. The J segment lost 0 bases and the V segment lost 6 bases, leaving 9 bases of the junction unmatched. The CDR3, as DNA: TGTGCCAGCAGCACAGGGGGGGTAGGTGCAACTAATGAAAAACTGTTTTTT. It encodes CASSTGGVGATNEKLFF.

This clone has only one observation. This chain links TRBV28 with TRBJ1-5; D gene unclear. The length of the CDR3 is 12 residues. The germline CDR1 and CDR2 sequences are MDHEN and SYDVKM. V was pared by 4 bases and J by 9 bases, with 10 bases between. CDR3 protein: CASSWEELPQHF. In nucleotides, the CDR3 is TGTGCCAGCAGTTGGGAGGAGTTGCCCCAGCATTTT.

The chain joins TRBV12-3 or TRBV12-4 to TRBJ1-2; TRBD1 matches 9 bases. The CDR3 runs to 13 residues. Unmatched junction bases numbered 8, after V lost 8 bases and J lost 7 bases. CDR3 protein: CASGTGPFSGYTF. The CDR3 DNA sequence: TGTGCCAGCGGGACAGGGCCTTTTTCTGGCTACACCTTC.

The V gene is TRBV5-1, the J gene TRBJ2-2, with 7 bases matching TRBD1. This CDR3 is 16 amino acids long. Germline CDR1 and CDR2: SGHRS and YFSETQ. V gave up 1 base and J gave up 0 bases; unmatched junction bases: 3. CDR3 sequence (DNA): TGCGCCAGCAGCTTGTTCCAGGGGGCGAACACCGGGGAGCTGTTTTTT. This codes for CASSLFQGANTGELFF.

This clone was observed a single time. This rearrangement joins TRBV18 to TRBJ1-6; the match to TRBD1 covers 7 bases. The length of the CDR3 is 14 residues. Germline CDR1 KGHSH, CDR2 LQKENI. V dropped 6 bases and J dropped 7; count of bases not matched to a gene: 6. CDR3 sequence: CASSGTDTNSPLHF. Written as DNA, the CDR3 is TGTGCCAGCTCGGGGACAGACACAAATTCACCCCTCCACTTT.

V gene TRBV18 combines with J gene TRBJ1-1; no clear D gene. Germline CDR1 and CDR2: KGHSH and LQKENI. V lost 1 base and J 1 base, leaving 16 bases between the germline ends. This CDR3 has 17 amino acids. The CDR3 bases are TGTGCCAGCTCACCACTTCAGTGGGTCGGGGAGAACACTGAAGCTTTCTTT. Its translation is CASSPLQWVGENTEAFF.

The chain employs TRBV5-4 and TRBJ2-5; D not certain. CDR1 is SGHNT, CDR2 YYREEE, per germline (reference sequence). V shed 2 bases and J shed 5 bases, with 10 bases lying between them. The CDR3 consists of 13 residues. The CDR3 region is CASSLGPGETQYF. For the CDR3, the DNA is TGTGCCAGCAGCTTAGGTCCCGGGGAGACCCAGTACTTC.

J is TRBJ1-1 and V is TRBV15; D remains unclear. V shed 0 bases and J shed 11 bases, with 16 bases lying between them. CDR3 length: 14 amino acids. Per germline, CDR1 LNHNV and CDR2 YYDKDF (reference sequence). The CDR3 DNA reads as TGTGCCACCAGCAGAGACCCCGAACTGGAGCGGGCTTTCTTT. It encodes CATSRDPELERAFF.

The J gene is TRBJ1-1, the V gene TRBV7-9; D remains unclear. Germline CDR1 SEHNR, CDR2 FQNEAQ (reference sequence). V lost 4 bases and J lost 3, with 6 bases in between. This CDR3 contains 12 residues. CDR3 protein: CASSSRDTEAFF. In DNA, the CDR3 is TGTGCCAGCAGCTCCCGGGACACTGAAGCTTTCTTT.

The chain carries TRBV29-1 and TRBJ1-2, with 11 bases matching TRBD1. V shed 8 bases, J shed 8 bases, and the junction held 13 bases outside the gene matches. Germline CDR1 SQVTM, CDR2 ANQGSEA. There are 14 residues in the CDR3. CDR3 residues: CSSGTDRGPSGYTF. The CDR3 region has the DNA TGCAGCTCCGGGACGGACAGGGGGCCTAGCGGCTACACCTTC.

The rearrangement uses TRBV5-4 and TRBJ1-1, with 8 bases fitting TRBD1. The CDR3 is 16 residues long. Trimming at V came to 0 bases and at J to 7 bases, leaving 11 bases not matched to a gene. Germline CDR1 reads SGHNT; CDR2 reads YYREEE (reference sequence). CDR3 sequence (DNA): TGTGCCAGCAGCTTGGGGGGGACAGGAGTATTTAATGAAGCTTTCTTT. Translated: CASSLGGTGVFNEAFF.

The rearrangement joins TRBV3-1 (or the pseudogene TRBV3-2) to TRBJ1-1, with 7 bases matching TRBD1. The trim removed 4 bases at V and 7 bases at J, leaving 0 bases unmatched. Germline-derived CDR1 and CDR2 are LGHDT and YNNKEL (reference sequence). CDR3 length: 11 amino acids. The CDR3 coding sequence is TGTGCCAGCAGCCGGGACAGTGAAGCTTTCTTT. Its protein is CASSRDSEAFF.

The chain carries TRBV5-4 and TRBJ2-4, with TRBD2 matching 8 bases. Germline V gives CDR1 SGHNT, CDR2 YYREEE (reference sequence). This CDR3 spans 16 amino acids. Trimming removed 4 bases from V and 2 bases from J; junction bases left unmatched: 8. The CDR3 DNA follows: TGTGCCAGCAGCCCCCGGGGGGGATGGACCAAAAACATTCAGTACTTC. Amino acids: CASSPRGGWTKNIQYF. The full variable domain, completed using reference TRBV5-4 and TRBJ2-4, is ETGVTQSPTHLIKTRGQQVTLRCSSQSGHNTVSWYQQALGQGPQFIFQYYREEENGRGNFPPRFSGLQFPNYSSELNVNALELDDSALYLCASSPRGGWTKNIQYFGAGTRLSVL.

The chain couples TRBV24-1 to TRBJ1-4; the D is unclear. CDR1 and CDR2 (germline): KGHDR, SFDVKD. Trimming pared 4 bases from V and 7 bases from J, leaving 15 bases between. The CDR3 length is 15 residues. CDR3 sequence: CATSDGRRASEKLFF. CDR3 nucleotide sequence: TGTGCCACCAGTGACGGTCGGAGGGCAAGTGAAAAACTGTTTTTT.

The chain uses TRBV30 and TRBJ1-5; perhaps TRBD1 as D (5 bases). V was clipped by 3 bases and J by 6 bases, with 12 bases between them. The CDR3 is 13 residues long. CDR1 and CDR2 (germline): GTSNPN, SVGIG (reference sequence). Written as DNA, the CDR3 is TGTGCCTGGAGCAGGGATAGAAGTCAGCCCCAGCATTTT. Its protein product is CAWSRDRSQPQHF.

This chain joins TRBV6-5 and TRBJ1-1; D gene uncertain. Looked up from germline, CDR1 is MNHEY and CDR2 is SVGAGI. Trimming removed 7 bases from V and 5 bases from J, with 17 bases in between. The CDR3 consists of 14 residues. CDR3 amino acids: CASILLSGMTEAFF. The DNA of the CDR3 is TGTGCCAGCATCTTACTATCGGGGATGACTGAAGCTTTCTTT.

The chain links TRBV5-1 to TRBJ2-2; the D gene is possibly TRBD1 (6 bases). Germline CDR1 reads SGHRS; CDR2 reads YFSETQ. The CDR3 extends over 14 amino acids. Trimming removed 5 bases from V and 6 bases from J, with 14 bases in between. The CDR3 DNA sequence: TGCGCCAGCAGACCTCAGGGGTTCTCCGGGGAGCTGTTTTTT. Encoded protein: CASRPQGFSGELFF.